A single sample gave rise to the 6 T cell receptor beta chains below, sequenced in a study of T cell responses to AZD1222 COVID-19 vaccine. Generated by immunoSEQ multiplex PCR, the TCRdb table keeps only in-frame clones and is missing some. Among more than 85,000 clones, about 85% were seen once, and the ten largest hold 5% to 5.5%. The specimen was peripheral blood, collected on day 0 of AZD1222 vaccination. These receptors were obtained from an adult in good health.

V gene TRBV27 combines with J gene TRBJ2-2, with 7 bases matching TRBD1. Germline CDR1 MNHEY, CDR2 SMNVEV (reference sequence). The J segment lost 0 bases and the V segment lost 5 bases, leaving 3 bases of the junction unmatched. The CDR3 covers 15 residues. The CDR3 is CASSKQGSNTGELFF. The CDR3 region has the DNA TGTGCCAGCAGTAAACAGGGGTCGAACACCGGGGAGCTGTTTTTT.

This rearrangement joins TRBV7-9 to TRBJ1-2, with a possible D match to TRBD1 (6 bases). The germline V gene encodes CDR1 SEHNR and CDR2 FQNEAQ (reference sequence). The CDR3 sequence is 16 residues long. Trimming removed 5 bases from V and 1 base from J, with 17 bases in between. In DNA form, the CDR3 reads TGTGCCAGCAGCCCGAGGGGGAACAGGGTTAACTATGGCTACACCTTC. This translates into CASSPRGNRVNYGYTF.

J is TRBJ2-7 and V is TRBV6-2 or TRBV6-3; 8 positions match TRBD2. The V gene's germline CDR1 is MNHEY and CDR2 SVGEGT. The J segment lost 3 bases and the V segment lost 5 bases, leaving 12 bases of the junction unmatched. The CDR3 sequence is 16 residues long. CDR3 bases: TGTGCCAGCAGTAAAACCCCGGGACTAGGCCACTACGAGCAGTACTTC. This gives the protein CASSKTPGLGHYEQYF.

The CDR3 coding sequence is TGTGCCAGCAGTTCCCTAGCGGGGAGGGTTTACAATGAGCAGTTCTTC. This encodes CASSSLAGRVYNEQFF. V gene TRBV6-2 or TRBV6-3 combines with J gene TRBJ2-1; 9 bases map to TRBD2. Germline values: CDR1 MNHEY, CDR2 SVGEGT. V lost 4 bases and J lost 4; bases outside the gene matches: 8. CDR3 length: 16 amino acids.

The rearrangement links TRBV18 to TRBJ2-1; D call uncertain. Germline CDR1 is KGHSH and CDR2 is LQKENI. V gave up 6 bases and J gave up 0 bases, with 15 bases separating them. The CDR3 runs 16 residues. CDR3 residues: CASSPNKDPSYNEQFF. DNA for the CDR3: TGTGCCAGCTCGCCCAACAAGGACCCCTCCTACAATGAGCAGTTCTTC.

This sequence joins TRBV7-8 and TRBJ2-4; D is perhaps TRBD2 (6 bases). This CDR3 spans 16 amino acids. Per the germline V gene, CDR1 is SGHVS and CDR2 is FQNEAQ. Trimming stripped 1 base from V and 3 bases from J, with 13 bases between. The CDR3 bases are TGTGCCAGCAGCTTAGAACTAGCAATGGGCAAAAACATTCAGTACTTC. Encoded protein: CASSLELAMGKNIQYF.